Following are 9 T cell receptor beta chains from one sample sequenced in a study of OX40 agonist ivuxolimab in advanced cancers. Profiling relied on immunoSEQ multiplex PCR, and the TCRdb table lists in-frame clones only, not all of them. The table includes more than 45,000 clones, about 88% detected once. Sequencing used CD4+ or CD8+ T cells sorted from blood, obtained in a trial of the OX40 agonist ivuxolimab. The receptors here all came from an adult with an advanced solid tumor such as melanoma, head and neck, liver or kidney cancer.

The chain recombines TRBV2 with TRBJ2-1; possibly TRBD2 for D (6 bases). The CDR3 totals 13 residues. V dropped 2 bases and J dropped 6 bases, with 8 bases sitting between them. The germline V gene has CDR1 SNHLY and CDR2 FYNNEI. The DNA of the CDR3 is TGTGCCAGCAGTGAATGGAGGGGCAATGAGCAGTTCTTC. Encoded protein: CASSEWRGNEQFF.

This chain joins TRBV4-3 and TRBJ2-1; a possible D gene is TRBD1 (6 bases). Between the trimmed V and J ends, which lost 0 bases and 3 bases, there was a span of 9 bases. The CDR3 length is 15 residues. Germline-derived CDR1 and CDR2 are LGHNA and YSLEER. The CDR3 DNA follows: TGCGCCAGCAGCCAAGACTCGACAGGCTACAATGAGCAGTTCTTC. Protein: CASSQDSTGYNEQFF.

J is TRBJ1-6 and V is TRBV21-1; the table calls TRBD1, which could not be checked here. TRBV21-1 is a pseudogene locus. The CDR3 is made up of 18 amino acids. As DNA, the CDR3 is TGTGCCAGCAGCCCCCAACCAGTAACGGGACAGCCTAATTCACCCCTCCACTTT. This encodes CASSPQPVTGQPNSPLHF.

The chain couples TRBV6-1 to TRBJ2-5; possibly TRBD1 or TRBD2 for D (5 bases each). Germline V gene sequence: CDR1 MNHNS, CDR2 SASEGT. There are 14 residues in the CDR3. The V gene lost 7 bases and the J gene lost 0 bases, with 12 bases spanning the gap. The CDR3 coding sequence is TGTGCCAGCACCTCCGGGACCTACCAAGAGACCCAGTACTTC. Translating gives CASTSGTYQETQYF.

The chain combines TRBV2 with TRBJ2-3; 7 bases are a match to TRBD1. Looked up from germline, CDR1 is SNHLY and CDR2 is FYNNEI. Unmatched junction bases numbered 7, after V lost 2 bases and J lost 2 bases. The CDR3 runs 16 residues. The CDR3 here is CASSELKGANTDTQYF. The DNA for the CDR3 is TGTGCCAGCAGTGAACTAAAGGGGGCTAACACAGATACGCAGTATTTT.

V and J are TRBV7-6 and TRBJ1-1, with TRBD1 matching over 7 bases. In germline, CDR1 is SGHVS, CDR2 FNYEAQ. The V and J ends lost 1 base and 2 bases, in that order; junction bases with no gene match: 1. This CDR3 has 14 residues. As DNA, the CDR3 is TGTGCCAGCAGCTTAGGGACAGGAAACACTGAAGCTTTCTTT. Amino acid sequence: CASSLGTGNTEAFF.

CDR3 nucleotides: TGTGCCAGCAGTTTTGGTGCCTATGGCTACACCTTC. It encodes CASSFGAYGYTF. The V gene is TRBV6-5, the J gene TRBJ1-2; D gene unclear. The CDR3 loop spans 12 amino acids. V lost 4 bases and J lost 4, with 7 bases in between. The germline V gene encodes CDR1 MNHEY and CDR2 SVGAGI.

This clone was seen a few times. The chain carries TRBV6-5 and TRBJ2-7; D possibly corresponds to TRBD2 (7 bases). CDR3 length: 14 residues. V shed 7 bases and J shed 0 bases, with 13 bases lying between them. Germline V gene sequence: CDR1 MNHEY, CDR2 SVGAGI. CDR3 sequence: CASKRDIGSYEQYF. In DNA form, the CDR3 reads TGTGCCAGCAAGCGGGACATTGGCTCCTACGAGCAGTACTTC.

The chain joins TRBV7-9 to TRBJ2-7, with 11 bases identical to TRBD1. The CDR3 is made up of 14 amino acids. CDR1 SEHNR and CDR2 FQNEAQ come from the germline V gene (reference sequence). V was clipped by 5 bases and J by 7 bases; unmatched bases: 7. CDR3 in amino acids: CASSPPDRGHEQYF. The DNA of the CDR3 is TGTGCCAGCAGCCCCCCGGACAGGGGGCATGAGCAGTACTTC.